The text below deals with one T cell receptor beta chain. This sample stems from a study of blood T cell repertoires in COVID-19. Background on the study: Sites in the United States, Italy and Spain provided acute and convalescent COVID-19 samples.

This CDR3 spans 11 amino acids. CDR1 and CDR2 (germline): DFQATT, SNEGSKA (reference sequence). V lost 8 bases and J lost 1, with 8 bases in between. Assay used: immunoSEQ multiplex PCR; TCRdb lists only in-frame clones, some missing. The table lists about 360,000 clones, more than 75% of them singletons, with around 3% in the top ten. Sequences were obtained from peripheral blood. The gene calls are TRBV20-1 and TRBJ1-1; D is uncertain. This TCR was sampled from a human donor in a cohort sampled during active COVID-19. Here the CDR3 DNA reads TGCAGTATACTCCCGAACACTGAAGCTTTCTTT. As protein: CSILPNTEAFF.